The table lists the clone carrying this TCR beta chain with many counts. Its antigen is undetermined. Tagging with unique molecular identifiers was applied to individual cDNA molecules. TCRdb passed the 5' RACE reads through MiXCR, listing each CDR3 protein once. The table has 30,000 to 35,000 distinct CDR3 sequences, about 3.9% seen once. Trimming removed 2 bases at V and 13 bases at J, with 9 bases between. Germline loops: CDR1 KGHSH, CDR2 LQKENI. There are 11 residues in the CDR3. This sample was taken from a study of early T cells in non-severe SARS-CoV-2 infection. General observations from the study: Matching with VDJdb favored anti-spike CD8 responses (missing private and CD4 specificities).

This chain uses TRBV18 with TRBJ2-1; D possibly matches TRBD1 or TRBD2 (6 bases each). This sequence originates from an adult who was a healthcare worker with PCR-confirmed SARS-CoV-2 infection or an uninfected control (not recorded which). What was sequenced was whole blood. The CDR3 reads CASSPKGGQFF. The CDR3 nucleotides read TGTGCCAGCTCACCAAAGGGGGGTCAGTTCTTC.